This T cell receptor beta chain was identified in a study of CD8 T cells in ankylosing spondylitis. Points from the study as a whole: Earlier studies detected some motif variants in reactive arthritis synovial fluid and blood. It appeared that ankylosing spondylitis blood was characterized by a TCR beta motif of roughly 8 highly homologous variants.

The TCR beta libraries were generated through quantitative 5'-RACE incorporating molecular barcodes. TCRdb re-derived calls from the 5' RACE reads in MiXCR, one entry per CDR3 protein. The repertoire has some 250,000 distinct CDR3 sequences, more than 20% of them found once; the top ten carry 0.5% to 0.65%. Trimming left V 0 bases short and J 6 bases short, with 12 bases between. The CDR3 length is 14 residues. CDR1 is SGHVS and CDR2 is FNYEAQ in the germline V gene. Worth noting for this clonotype: Antigen unknown.

Sequenced material: blood, either unsorted or a sorted T cell fraction (not recorded which). This receptor was taken from a male donor with ankylosing spondylitis or in good health (not recorded which). The rearrangement links TRBV7-6 to TRBJ2-7; the D gene is possibly TRBD1 (7 bases). CDR3 loop: CASSLAQQGGEQYF. The CDR3 bases are TGTGCCAGCAGCTTAGCGCAGCAGGGGGGCGAGCAGTACTTC.